A single T cell receptor (beta chain) is shown here with its context. Time point noted: healthy volunteer bleed at 6 weeks. Unfractionated whole blood served as the source for total RNA extraction. This sample stems from a study of human T cells and chemical hapten exposure. Trimming stripped 8 bases from V and 0 bases from J, with 5 bases between. The germline gives CDR1 SNHLY, CDR2 FYNNEI. The CDR3 spans 13 residues. TCRdb passed the RACE reads through MiXCR, listing each CDR3 protein once. The data show tens of thousands of distinct CDR3 sequences, with over 6.5% seen just once and under 2% held by the top ten.

The receptor was isolated from a male donor in good health. Some clones in this sample may be carry-over from other donors' samples. The material sequenced was whole blood. The gene calls are TRBV2 and TRBJ1-6; D gene uncertain. DNA for the CDR3: TGTGCCAGCCAGAGCTCCTATAATTCACCCCTCCACTTT. Protein: CASQSSYNSPLHF.